Below are 22 T cell receptor beta chains sequenced from a single sample in a study of cytomegalovirus exposure and HLA in healthy donors. Profiled with immunoSEQ multiplex PCR; TCRdb holds only in-frame clones, not every one. Counted here are about 200,000 clones, 83% occurring once; the ten biggest clones make up around 5.5%. The sample consisted of PBMCs. These receptors were collected from a woman aged 18-35 years in good health and CMV-seronegative.

The chain links TRBV5-1 to TRBJ1-6, with D possibly TRBD1 on 6 matching bases. The germline V gene has CDR1 SGHRS and CDR2 YFSETQ. The V gene lost 2 bases and the J gene lost 11 bases, with 20 bases spanning the gap. The CDR3 consists of 16 residues. The CDR3 protein is CASSFSGNTGSTPLHF. CDR3 nucleotides: TGCGCCAGCAGCTTTTCCGGGAATACAGGGTCTACACCCCTCCACTTT. The entire variable domain, with the rest obtained from reference TRBV5-1 and TRBJ1-6, is as follows: KAGVTQTPRYLIKTRGQQVTLSCSPISGHRSVSWYQQTPGQGLQFLFEYFSETQRNKGNFPGRFSGRQFSNSRSEMNVSTLELGDSALYLCASSFSGNTGSTPLHFGNGTRLTVT.

This rearrangement joins TRBV9 to TRBJ2-3; D may be TRBD1 or TRBD2 (6 bases each). V was pared by 0 bases and J by 4 bases, with 12 bases between. The CDR3 totals 15 residues. Germline V lookup: CDR1 SGDLS, CDR2 YYNGEE. The CDR3 spells CASSVALGGADTQYF. CDR3 coding DNA: TGTGCCAGCAGCGTAGCTCTGGGGGGCGCAGATACGCAGTATTTT.

The rearrangement joins TRBV6-1 to TRBJ2-3; 9 bases align to TRBD2. CDR1 and CDR2 (germline): MNHNS, SASEGT. This CDR3 is 17 amino acids long. Trimming removed 1 base from V and 5 bases from J; junction bases left unmatched: 10. DNA of the CDR3: TGTGCCAGCAGTGAAGTCAGTGCGGGGGGGCTGGAAGATACGCAGTATTTT. Protein product: CASSEVSAGGLEDTQYF.

This chain links TRBV25-1 with TRBJ1-4; D call uncertain. Germline assignment: CDR1 MGHDK and CDR2 SYGVNS. The CDR3 extends over 15 amino acids. Deletions cut 1 base from V and 1 base from J, with 7 bases between. The CDR3 region has the DNA TGTGCCAGCAGTGAATTTCGAGGAACTAATGAAAAACTGTTTTTT. Protein sequence: CASSEFRGTNEKLFF.

This clone was counted a single time. The V and J genes are TRBV29-1 and TRBJ1-2; a possible D gene is TRBD1 (5 bases). The CDR3 length is 12 residues. Trimming shortened V by 4 bases and J by 6 bases, and 12 bases separated the two germline ends. Germline V CDR1 and CDR2: SQVTM, ANQGSEA. Here the CDR3 reads CSVGGTADGYTF. The DNA of the CDR3 is TGCAGCGTTGGGGGGACGGCGGATGGCTACACCTTC.

The chain has TRBV15 and TRBJ1-5, with 7 positions matching TRBD1. CDR3 length: 16 amino acids. CDR1 is LNHNV and CDR2 is YYDKDF in the germline V gene (reference sequence). V dropped 3 bases and J dropped 0; count of bases not matched to a gene: 5. This CDR3 reads CATSRNRGYSNQPQHF. The CDR3 nucleotides are TGTGCCACCAGCAGGAACAGGGGTTATAGCAATCAGCCCCAGCATTTT.

This chain uses TRBV6-5 with TRBJ1-2; 8 nucleotides line up with TRBD1. The V gene end was trimmed by 5 bases and the J gene end by 7 bases; junction bases not matched to a gene: 9. The germline gives CDR1 MNHEY, CDR2 SVGAGI. The CDR3 loop spans 14 amino acids. The CDR3 reads CASSHGQGGIGYTF. Here the CDR3 DNA reads TGTGCCAGCAGTCACGGACAGGGTGGGATTGGCTACACCTTC.

This clone was observed once. The chain employs TRBV6-5 and TRBJ2-2, with 12 bases matching TRBD2. The CDR3 has 15 residues. Germline V gene sequence: CDR1 MNHEY, CDR2 SVGAGI. V trimming: 6 bases; J trimming: 6 bases; junction bases outside the gene matches: 5. The CDR3 loop is CASRRTSGTPGELFF. The CDR3 DNA follows: TGTGCCAGCAGGAGGACTAGCGGGACTCCCGGGGAGCTGTTTTTT.

In its sample, this clone was seen a few times. The chain carries TRBV19 and TRBJ1-5; maybe TRBD1 (5 bases). Germline CDR1 is LNHDA and CDR2 is SQIVND (reference sequence). The CDR3 extends over 13 amino acids. Deletions cut 8 bases from V and 7 bases from J, with 15 bases between. The DNA of the CDR3 is TGTGCCAGTGTGGACAATTTGGGACAGCCCCAGCATTTT. Translated: CASVDNLGQPQHF.

Regarding this clone: At one end, the junction sequence differs from germline, possibly due to a read error. The chain carries TRBV2 and TRBJ1-1; the match to TRBD1 covers 11 bases. This CDR3 has 11 amino acids. The germline V gene has CDR1 SNHLY and CDR2 FYNNEI. The DNA for the CDR3 is TGTGCCAGCAGTTTGGACAGGGGGCGGGTCTTT. It specifies CASSLDRGRVF. The full variable domain, its missing parts supplied by reference TRBV2 and TRBJ1-1, is EPEVTQTPSHQVTQMGQEVILRCVPISNHLYFYWYRQILGQKVEFLVSFYNNEISEKSEIFDDQFSVERPDGSNFTLKIRSTKLEDSAMYFCASSLDRGRVFGQGTRLTVV.

This chain uses TRBV5-1 with TRBJ2-7, with 7 nucleotides matching TRBD1. The CDR3 length is 15 residues. In germline, CDR1 is SGHRS, CDR2 YFSETQ. The J segment lost 0 bases and the V segment lost 3 bases, leaving 6 bases of the junction unmatched. The CDR3 loop reads CASSSDRAPSYEQYF. The CDR3 coding sequence is TGCGCCAGCAGCTCCGACAGGGCTCCCTCCTACGAGCAGTACTTC.

The chain combines TRBV18 with TRBJ2-7, with TRBD1 as a possible D gene (8 bases). The CDR3 covers 14 residues. Germline loops: CDR1 KGHSH, CDR2 LQKENI. V was pared by 6 bases and J by 6 bases, with 18 bases between. CDR3 residues: CASSTGGVGGEQYF. DNA for the CDR3: TGTGCCAGCTCTACAGGGGGGGTCGGTGGCGAGCAGTACTTC.

The CDR3 nucleotides read TGCGCCAGCAGCTTCGGGGGTGGGTCCTACAATGAGCAGTTCTTC. It encodes CASSFGGGSYNEQFF. The V call is TRBV5-1, the J call TRBJ2-1, with D possibly matching TRBD2 (6 bases). The germline V and J ends were trimmed by 2 bases and 1 base, with 10 bases remaining between them. The CDR3 has 15 residues. Per the germline V gene, CDR1 is SGHRS and CDR2 is YFSETQ. The full variable domain, rest sourced from reference TRBV5-1 and TRBJ2-1, is KAGVTQTPRYLIKTRGQQVTLSCSPISGHRSVSWYQQTPGQGLQFLFEYFSETQRNKGNFPGRFSGRQFSNSRSEMNVSTLELGDSALYLCASSFGGGSYNEQFFGPGTRLTVL.

This chain links TRBV6-1 with TRBJ2-2, with D perhaps matching TRBD1 (6 bases). The CDR3 extends over 13 amino acids. Per germline, CDR1 MNHNS and CDR2 SASEGT. Trimming pared 5 bases from V and 4 bases from J, leaving 8 bases between. The CDR3 region is CASSRGSTGELFF. The DNA of the CDR3 is TGTGCCAGCAGTAGGGGGAGCACCGGGGAGCTGTTTTTT.

The chain joins TRBV10-3 to TRBJ2-3; D might be TRBD1 (5 bases). V lost 9 bases and J lost 0, with 13 bases in between. Germline CDR1 is ENHRY and CDR2 is SYGVKD. The CDR3 is 14 residues long. The CDR3 DNA follows: TGTGCCATACTACAGGACCTTAGCACAGATACGCAGTATTTT. Its translation is CAILQDLSTDTQYF.

V and J are TRBV5-1 and TRBJ2-2, with 14 bases identical to TRBD2. CDR1 and CDR2 from the germline V gene are SGHRS and YFSETQ. The V segment lost 2 bases and the J segment 6 bases; nucleotides outside the gene matches: 9. The CDR3 loop spans 18 amino acids. The chain's CDR3 is CASSLRLAGGPISGELFF. The CDR3 coding sequence is TGCGCCAGCAGCTTAAGACTAGCGGGAGGGCCGATCTCCGGGGAGCTGTTTTTT. The full variable domain, its missing parts supplied by reference TRBV5-1 and TRBJ2-2, is KAGVTQTPRYLIKTRGQQVTLSCSPISGHRSVSWYQQTPGQGLQFLFEYFSETQRNKGNFPGRFSGRQFSNSRSEMNVSTLELGDSALYLCASSLRLAGGPISGELFFGEGSRLTVL.

The chain joins TRBV6-1 to TRBJ1-2; D is perhaps TRBD1 (5 bases). Trimming took 0 bases from V and 6 from J, leaving 11 bases between them. Germline V gene data show CDR1 as MNHNS and CDR2 as SASEGT. The CDR3 is made up of 14 amino acids. The CDR3 coding sequence is TGTGCCAGCAGTGAAGCGGCAGGGTGGAATGGCTACACCTTC. Protein sequence: CASSEAAGWNGYTF.

The rearrangement links TRBV27 to TRBJ2-7; D is undetermined. The CDR3 has 14 amino acids. The germline gives CDR1 MNHEY, CDR2 SMNVEV (reference sequence). Trimming removed 5 bases at V and 4 bases at J, with 15 bases between. CDR3 nucleotides: TGTGCCAGCAGTCCTAATTGGTCGACGTACGAGCAGTACTTC. Translating it yields CASSPNWSTYEQYF.

The V gene is TRBV5-1, the J gene TRBJ1-1; the D gene is possibly TRBD1 (6 bases). Trimming cost V 0 bases and J 7 bases, with 13 bases left between them. CDR1 SGHRS and CDR2 YFSETQ come from the germline V gene. The CDR3 has 14 residues. The CDR3 loop reads CASSLEGGMGEAFF. The CDR3 nucleotides read TGCGCCAGCAGCTTGGAGGGGGGCATGGGTGAAGCTTTCTTT.

This rearrangement joins TRBV14 to TRBJ2-6, with D uncertain. The CDR3 runs to 16 residues. Deletions cut 3 bases from V and 0 bases from J, with 9 bases between. Per germline, CDR1 SGHDN and CDR2 FVKESK. For the CDR3, the DNA is TGTGCCAGCAGCCATAATCTGCCCTCTGGGGCCAACGTCCTGACTTTC. This sequence encodes CASSHNLPSGANVLTF.

The chain is built from TRBV9 and TRBJ2-3; D tentatively reads TRBD1 or TRBD2 (5 bases each). CDR1 SGDLS and CDR2 YYNGEE come from the germline V gene. The V end lost 0 bases, the J end lost 1 base, and 9 bases lay between the germline ends. This CDR3 is built from 15 residues. The CDR3 DNA sequence: TGTGCCAGCAGCGTAGAGGGGCGGGGCACAGATACGCAGTATTTT. Its translation: CASSVEGRGTDTQYF.

This rearrangement joins TRBV29-1 to TRBJ2-1; 9 positions match TRBD1. V was clipped by 3 bases and J by 13 bases; unmatched bases: 10. Germline V gives CDR1 SQVTM, CDR2 ANQGSEA. The length of the CDR3 is 13 residues. CDR3 DNA: TGCAGCGTTGAGGGACAGGGAATTTTGGTTCAGTTCTTC. This encodes CSVEGQGILVQFF.